Below are 2 T cell receptor beta chains sequenced from a single sample in a study of blood T cells in healthy people across ages. Alongside a J-beta primer mix, a sample-barcoded 5' primer served in a second PCR lasting about 6 to 11 cycles. TCRdb analysed the 5' RACE reads with MiXCR anew, one entry per CDR3 protein. This table has 1.8 million or so distinct CDR3 sequences, about 39% appearing once. The source material was blood. All receptors derive from a human donor in good health.

The chain links TRBV6-6 to TRBJ1-5; no clear D gene. The germline CDR1 and CDR2 sequences are MNHNY and SVGAGI (reference sequence). V gave up 2 bases and J gave up 11 bases, with 10 bases separating them. The CDR3 spans 12 residues. In nucleotides, the CDR3 is TGTGCCAGCAGTTACCCCTTAATGGCCCAGCATTTT. Translating it yields CASSYPLMAQHF.

This clonotype has more than one count but fewer than ten. The J gene is TRBJ2-6, the V gene TRBV29-1; D gene uncertain. The CDR3 covers 14 residues. Between the trimmed V and J ends, which lost 7 bases and 1 base, there was a span of 11 bases. Germline V gene data show CDR1 as SQVTM and CDR2 as ANQGSEA. CDR3 residues: CSASQESGANVLTF. The CDR3 nucleotides read TGCAGCGCCAGTCAGGAATCTGGGGCCAACGTCCTGACTTTC.